These 17 T cell receptor beta chains came from one sample sequenced in a study of blood T cells in healthy people across ages. Alongside a J-beta primer mix, a sample-barcoded 5' primer served in a second PCR lasting roughly 7 to 11 cycles. TCRdb processed the 5' RACE reads anew with MiXCR; each CDR3 protein has one entry. Of hundreds of thousands of distinct CDR3 sequences listed, under 55% were seen once; the top ten hold around 18%. Sequencing was performed on blood. Receptors were obtained from a man aged 60 to 69 in good health.

The table lists this clonotype with a few counts. The chain employs TRBV20-1 and TRBJ2-1; D ambiguous. V gave up 0 bases and J gave up 8 bases, with 14 bases separating them. The CDR3 is 14 residues long. The germline gives CDR1 DFQATT, CDR2 SNEGSKA (reference sequence). The DNA for the CDR3 is TGCAGTGCTAGAGATGGCAGTTTTTTACATGAGCAGTTCTTC. This sequence encodes CSARDGSFLHEQFF.

CDR3: CSARDVKGAGELFF. CDR3 DNA: TGCAGTGCTAGAGATGTAAAGGGGGCCGGGGAGCTGTTTTTT. The genes are TRBV20-1 and TRBJ2-2; D perhaps matches TRBD1 (6 bases). V lost 0 bases and J 6 bases, leaving 11 bases between the germline ends. This CDR3 is 14 amino acids long. Germline-derived CDR1 and CDR2 are DFQATT and SNEGSKA (reference sequence).

This clonotype was seen many times. The V gene is TRBV2, the J gene TRBJ2-1; TRBD2 matches at 11 bases. The CDR3 has 17 residues. Per germline, CDR1 SNHLY and CDR2 FYNNEI. Trimming removed 11 bases from V and 0 bases from J; junction bases left unmatched: 12. CDR3 loop: CARLWLAGGSSYNEQFF. The DNA of the CDR3 is TGTGCCCGCCTTTGGCTAGCGGGGGGAAGCTCCTACAATGAGCAGTTCTTC. Combining the CDR3 with reference TRBV2 and TRBJ2-1 gives the whole variable domain EPEVTQTPSHQVTQMGQEVILRCVPISNHLYFYWYRQILGQKVEFLVSFYNNEISEKSEIFDDQFSVERPDGSNFTLKIRSTKLEDSAMYFCARLWLAGGSSYNEQFFGPGTRLTVL.

The J gene is TRBJ2-1, the V gene TRBV29-1; D perhaps matches TRBD1 (6 bases). The ends were cut back, 7 bases at V and 6 bases at J, with 22 bases in the middle. Germline values: CDR1 SQVTM, CDR2 ANQGSEA. CDR3 length: 15 residues. The CDR3 DNA sequence: TGCAGCGCCATGTCGGCGCTAGGGGGAATCAATGAGCAGTTCTTC. Translation gives CSAMSALGGINEQFF.

V gene TRBV28 combines with J gene TRBJ2-7, with D perhaps matching TRBD1 (6 bases). There are 17 residues in the CDR3. Trimming pared 4 bases from V and 2 bases from J, leaving 21 bases between. Germline V gene data show CDR1 as MDHEN and CDR2 as SYDVKM. The CDR3 DNA is TGTGCCAGCAGTTCTATCATGGCGGACAGTACGCCCTACGAGCAGTACTTC. Translated: CASSSIMADSTPYEQYF.

The chain links TRBV20-1 to TRBJ1-5, with unresolved D. Trimming pared 5 bases from V and 2 bases from J, leaving 10 bases between. The germline V gene has CDR1 DFQATT and CDR2 SNEGSKA (reference sequence). The CDR3 has 13 residues. This CDR3 reads CSARSGGNQPQHF. Written as DNA, the CDR3 is TGCAGTGCTCGATCGGGCGGCAATCAGCCCCAGCATTTT.

CDR3 sequence: CASSERGGISYEQYF. As DNA, the CDR3 is TGTGCCAGCAGTGAACGGGGGGGGATCTCCTACGAGCAGTACTTC. This chain uses TRBV2 with TRBJ2-7; 8 bases align to TRBD2. Germline V gene data show CDR1 as SNHLY and CDR2 as FYNNEI. The CDR3 extends over 15 amino acids. With 2 bases clipped from V and 0 bases from J, the junction kept 3 bases outside the gene matches. Full variable domain (remainder filled in from reference TRBV2 and TRBJ2-7): EPEVTQTPSHQVTQMGQEVILRCVPISNHLYFYWYRQILGQKVEFLVSFYNNEISEKSEIFDDQFSVERPDGSNFTLKIRSTKLEDSAMYFCASSERGGISYEQYFGPGTRLTVT.

The chain combines TRBV4-1 with TRBJ2-5, with a possible D match to TRBD1 (5 bases). The J call may be wrong; the DNA end is better matched by TRBJ2-7. The CDR3 length is 13 residues. Germline loops: CDR1 MGHRA, CDR2 YSYEKL. CDR3 in DNA: TGCGCCAGCAGCCAAGTCTGGGGCTGCGAGCAGTACTTC. Translating gives CASSQVWGCEQYF.

DNA of the CDR3: TGTGCCAGCAGTGTTGGGGCTGAAAAACTGTTTTTT. It yields the protein CASSVGAEKLFF. The rearrangement links TRBV6-6 to TRBJ1-4, with a weak D call TRBD1 (5 bases). The ends were cut back, 5 bases at V and 7 bases at J, with 8 bases in the middle. Germline CDR1 reads MNHNY; CDR2 reads SVGAGI (reference sequence). The length of the CDR3 is 12 residues.

The chain recombines TRBV3-1 with TRBJ1-1, with D maybe TRBD1 (5 bases). CDR1 and CDR2 from the germline V gene are LGHDT and YNNKEL (reference sequence). Trimming shortened V by 3 bases and J by 4 bases, and 9 bases separated the two germline ends. The CDR3 covers 13 residues. As DNA, the CDR3 is TGTGCCAGCAGCCAGGGGCCGGGCACTGAAGCTTTCTTT. It is translated as CASSQGPGTEAFF. Variable domain in full (rest from reference TRBV3-1 and TRBJ1-1): DTAVSQTPKYLVTQMGNDKSIKCEQNLGHDTMYWYKQDSKKFLKIMFSYNNKELIINETVPNRFSPKSPDKAHLNLHINSLELGDSAVYFCASSQGPGTEAFFGQGTRLTVV.

The chain joins TRBV20-1 to TRBJ2-7, with unresolved D. This CDR3 contains 11 residues. Germline values: CDR1 DFQATT, CDR2 SNEGSKA (reference sequence). The V end lost 0 bases, the J end lost 6 bases, and 6 bases lay between the germline ends. The CDR3 nucleotides are TGCAGTGCTAGAGACCCCCCCGAGCAGTACTTC. Protein: CSARDPPEQYF.

CDR3 loop: CASRRTRVPYGYTF. The CDR3 bases are TGTGCCAGCAGGAGGACGCGGGTTCCATATGGCTACACCTTC. The genes are TRBV14 and TRBJ1-2; the D is unclear. The CDR3 length is 14 residues. Germline V gives CDR1 SGHDN, CDR2 FVKESK. V lost 6 bases and J 5 bases, leaving 16 bases between the germline ends.

This chain joins TRBV29-1 and TRBJ2-7, with 8 bases aligning to TRBD1. This CDR3 has 15 amino acids. Germline lookup yields CDR1 SQVTM and CDR2 ANQGSEA. With V trimmed by 0 bases and J by 4 bases, 8 bases remained unmatched. In DNA form, the CDR3 reads TGCAGCGTTGAAGATCGCCAGGGGGCAATGTACGAGCAGTACTTC. It specifies CSVEDRQGAMYEQYF.

The chain carries TRBV12-3 or TRBV12-4 and TRBJ2-5; possible D gene TRBD1, 5 bases. CDR3 length: 13 residues. Trimming removed 5 bases at V and 4 bases at J, with 11 bases between. CDR3 amino acids: CASSLRQLETQYF. CDR3 DNA: TGTGCCAGCAGTCTCAGACAGTTAGAGACCCAGTACTTC.

Ten or more counts support this clonotype. This chain joins TRBV5-5 and TRBJ1-5; 8 positions match TRBD1. Germline trimming cut 5 bases from V and 5 bases from J; bases unmatched to any gene: 9. The CDR3 spans 15 residues. Germline lookup yields CDR1 SGHKS and CDR2 YYEKEE (reference sequence). CDR3 in DNA: TGTGCCAGCAGATCCGGACAGGGATCCTATCAGCCCCAGCATTTT. This sequence encodes CASRSGQGSYQPQHF.

V usage is TRBV7-2 and J usage is TRBJ2-5; TRBD2 is a possible D gene (6 bases). Near its end, the DNA agrees better with TRBJ2-7, so the J call may be wrong. Germline values: CDR1 SGHTA, CDR2 FQGNSA. The CDR3 runs 15 residues. The CDR3 bases are TGTGCCAGCAGCTTATTACGGGAGTCTTACTACGAGCAGTACTTC. This gives the protein CASSLLRESYYEQYF.

The chain employs TRBV3-1 and TRBJ2-5; 9 bases are a match to TRBD1. Unmatched junction bases numbered 11, after V lost 4 bases and J lost 11 bases. The CDR3 loop spans 14 amino acids. Germline values: CDR1 LGHDT, CDR2 YNNKEL (reference sequence). The CDR3 here is CASSPRDRASGQYF. CDR3 in DNA: TGTGCCAGCAGCCCGCGGGACAGGGCCTCTGGGCAGTACTTC.